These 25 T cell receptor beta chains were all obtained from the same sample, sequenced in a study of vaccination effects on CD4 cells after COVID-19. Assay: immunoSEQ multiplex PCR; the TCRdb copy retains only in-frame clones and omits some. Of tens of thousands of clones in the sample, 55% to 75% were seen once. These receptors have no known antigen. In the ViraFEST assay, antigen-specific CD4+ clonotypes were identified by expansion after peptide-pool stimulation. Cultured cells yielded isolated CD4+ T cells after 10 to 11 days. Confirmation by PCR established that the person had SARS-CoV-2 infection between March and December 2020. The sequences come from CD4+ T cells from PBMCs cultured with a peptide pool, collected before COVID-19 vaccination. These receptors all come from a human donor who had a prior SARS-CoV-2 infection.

The CDR3 DNA follows: TGTGCCAGCAGCCAAAGACCAAACAGGGGTGAGACCCAGTACTTC. Its translation is CASSQRPNRGETQYF. The J gene is TRBJ2-5, the V gene TRBV7-6, with TRBD1 identical over 7 bases. CDR3 size: 15 residues. The V gene's germline CDR1 is SGHVS and CDR2 FNYEAQ. After removal of 5 bases from V and 5 bases from J, the junction contained 11 bases not matched to a gene.

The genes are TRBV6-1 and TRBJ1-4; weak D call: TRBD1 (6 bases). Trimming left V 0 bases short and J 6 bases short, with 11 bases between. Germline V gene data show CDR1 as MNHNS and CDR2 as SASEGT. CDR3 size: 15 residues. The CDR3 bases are TGTGCCAGCAGTGAAGCAGGGGGTCGTGATGAAAAACTGTTTTTT. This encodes CASSEAGGRDEKLFF.

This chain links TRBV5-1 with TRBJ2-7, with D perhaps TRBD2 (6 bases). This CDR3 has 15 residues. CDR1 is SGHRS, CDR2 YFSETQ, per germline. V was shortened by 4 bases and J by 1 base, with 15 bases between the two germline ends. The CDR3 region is CASSPNPAGSYEQYF. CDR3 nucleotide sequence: TGCGCCAGCAGCCCAAACCCCGCGGGGTCCTACGAGCAGTACTTC.

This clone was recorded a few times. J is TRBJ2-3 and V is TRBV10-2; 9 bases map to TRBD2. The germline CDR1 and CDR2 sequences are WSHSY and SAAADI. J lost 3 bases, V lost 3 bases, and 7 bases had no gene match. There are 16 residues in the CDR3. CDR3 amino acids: CASSDRGRANTDTQYF. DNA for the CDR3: TGCGCCAGCAGTGATCGCGGGAGGGCCAATACAGATACGCAGTATTTT.

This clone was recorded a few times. In DNA form, the CDR3 reads TGTGCCAGCAGTTACCCGACAGGGATCTATGGCTACACCTTC. Translating gives CASSYPTGIYGYTF. The chain employs TRBV6-2 or TRBV6-3 and TRBJ1-2, with TRBD1 matching over 7 bases. CDR1 is MNHEY, CDR2 SVGEGT, per germline. The CDR3 covers 14 residues. Germline trimming cut 2 bases from V and 4 bases from J; bases unmatched to any gene: 4.

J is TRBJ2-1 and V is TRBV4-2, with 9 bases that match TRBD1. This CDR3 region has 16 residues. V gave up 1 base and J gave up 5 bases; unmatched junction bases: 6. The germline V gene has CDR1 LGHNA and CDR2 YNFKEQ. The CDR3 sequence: CASSQGGTGKNNEQFF. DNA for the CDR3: TGTGCCAGCAGCCAAGGGGGGACAGGGAAAAACAATGAGCAGTTCTTC.

The CDR3 DNA reads as TGTGCCAGCTCAGGACAGGGGGGCAATCAGCCCCAGCATTTT. Amino acids: CASSGQGGNQPQHF. The chain couples TRBV18 to TRBJ1-5, with 10 nucleotides matching TRBD1. The ends lost 5 bases at V and 2 bases at J; junction bases unmatched: 0. There are 14 residues in the CDR3. Germline CDR1 and CDR2: KGHSH and LQKENI.

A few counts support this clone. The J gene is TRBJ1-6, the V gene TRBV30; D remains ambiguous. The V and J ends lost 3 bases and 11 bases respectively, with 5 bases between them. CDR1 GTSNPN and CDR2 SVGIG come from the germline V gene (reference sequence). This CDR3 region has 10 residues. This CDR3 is CAWRGPPLHF. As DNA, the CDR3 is TGTGCCTGGAGAGGGCCACCCCTCCACTTT.

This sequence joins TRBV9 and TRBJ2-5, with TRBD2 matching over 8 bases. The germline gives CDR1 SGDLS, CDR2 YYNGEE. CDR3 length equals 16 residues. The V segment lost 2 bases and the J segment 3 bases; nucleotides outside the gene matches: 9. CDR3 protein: CASSVSPTAGEETQYF. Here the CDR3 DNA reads TGTGCCAGCAGCGTGAGCCCAACAGCGGGAGAAGAGACCCAGTACTTC.

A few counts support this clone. The CDR3: CASSPIPGGLYNQPQHF. The DNA of the CDR3 is TGTGCCAGCAGCCCTATACCGGGGGGCCTTTACAATCAGCCCCAGCATTTT. This chain joins TRBV11-3 and TRBJ1-5; maybe TRBD1 (6 bases). Trimming removed 5 bases from V and 3 bases from J, with 20 bases in between. Germline CDR1 SGHNT, CDR2 YENEEA. The CDR3 extends over 17 amino acids.

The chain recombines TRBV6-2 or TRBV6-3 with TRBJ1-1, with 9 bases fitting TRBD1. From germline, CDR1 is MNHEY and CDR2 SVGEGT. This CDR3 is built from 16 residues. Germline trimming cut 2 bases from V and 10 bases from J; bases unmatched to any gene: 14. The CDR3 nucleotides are TGTGCCAGCAGTTACCCCGGGACAGGGCCCAGAGCAAGAGCTTTCTTT. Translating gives CASSYPGTGPRARAFF.

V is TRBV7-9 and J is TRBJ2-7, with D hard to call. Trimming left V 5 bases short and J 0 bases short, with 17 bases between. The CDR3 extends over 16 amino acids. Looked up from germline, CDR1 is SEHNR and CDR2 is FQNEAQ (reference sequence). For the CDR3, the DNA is TGTGCCAGCAGCACCACGGACGGGCGCGGCTCCTACGAGCAGTACTTC. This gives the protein CASSTTDGRGSYEQYF.

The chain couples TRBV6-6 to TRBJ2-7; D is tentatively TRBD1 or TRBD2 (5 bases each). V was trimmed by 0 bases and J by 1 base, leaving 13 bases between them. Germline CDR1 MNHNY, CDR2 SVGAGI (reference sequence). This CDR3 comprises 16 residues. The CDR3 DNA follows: TGTGCCAGCAGTTACTCAGGGGCAGGAGGTTCCTACGAGCAGTACTTC. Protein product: CASSYSGAGGSYEQYF.

In DNA, the CDR3 is TGTGCCAGCAGCTTATTTTCTTCCGGTGGGGGCACTAATGAAAAACTGTTTTTT. Its protein product is CASSLFSSGGGTNEKLFF. J is TRBJ1-4 and V is TRBV11-2, with D perhaps TRBD1 (6 bases). The V gene lost 2 bases and the J gene lost 2 bases, with 18 bases spanning the gap. Looked up from germline, CDR1 is SGHAT and CDR2 is FQNNGV. The CDR3 is 18 residues long.

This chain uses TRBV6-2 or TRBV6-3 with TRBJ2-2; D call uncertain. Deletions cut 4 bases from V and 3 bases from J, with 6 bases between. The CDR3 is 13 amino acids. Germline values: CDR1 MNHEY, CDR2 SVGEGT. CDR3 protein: CASSSGDTGELFF. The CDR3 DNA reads TGTGCCAGCAGTTCTGGGGACACCGGGGAGCTGTTTTTT.

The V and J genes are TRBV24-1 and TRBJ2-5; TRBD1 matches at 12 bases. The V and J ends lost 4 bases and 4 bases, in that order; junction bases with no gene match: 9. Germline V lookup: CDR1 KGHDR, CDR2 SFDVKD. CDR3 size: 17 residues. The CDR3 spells CATSDPRDRGQGETQYF. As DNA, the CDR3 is TGTGCCACCAGTGACCCCCGGGACAGGGGGCAGGGAGAGACCCAGTACTTC.

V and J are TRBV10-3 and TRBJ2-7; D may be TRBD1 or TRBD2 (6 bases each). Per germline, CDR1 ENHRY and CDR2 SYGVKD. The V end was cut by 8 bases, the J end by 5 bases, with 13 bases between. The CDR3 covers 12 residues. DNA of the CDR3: TGTGCCATCGCGGGGACAACCAACGAGCAGTACTTC. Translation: CAIAGTTNEQYF.

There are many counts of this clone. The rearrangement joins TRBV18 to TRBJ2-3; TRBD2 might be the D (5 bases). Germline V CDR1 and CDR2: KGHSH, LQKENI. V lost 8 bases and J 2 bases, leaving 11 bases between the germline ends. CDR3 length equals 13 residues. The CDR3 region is CASVLVITDTQYF. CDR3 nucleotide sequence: TGTGCCAGCGTACTAGTAATCACAGATACGCAGTATTTT. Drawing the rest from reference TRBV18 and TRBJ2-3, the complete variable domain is NAGVMQNPRHLVRRRGQEARLRCSPMKGHSHVYWYRQLPEEGLKFMVYLQKENIIDESGMPKERFSAEFPKEGPSILRIQQVVRGDSAAYFCASVLVITDTQYFGPGTRLTVL.

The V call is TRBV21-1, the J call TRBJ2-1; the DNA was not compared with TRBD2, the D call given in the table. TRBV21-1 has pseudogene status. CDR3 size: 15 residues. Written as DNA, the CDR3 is TGTGCCAGCAGCCTTAGCGGGAGGCCTTACAATGAGCAGTTCTTC. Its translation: CASSLSGRPYNEQFF.

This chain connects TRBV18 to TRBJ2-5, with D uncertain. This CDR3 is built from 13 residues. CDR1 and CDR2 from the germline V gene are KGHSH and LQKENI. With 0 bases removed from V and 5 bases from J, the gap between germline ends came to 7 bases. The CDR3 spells CASSPPSLETQYF. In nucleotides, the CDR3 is TGTGCCAGCTCACCACCATCGTTGGAGACCCAGTACTTC. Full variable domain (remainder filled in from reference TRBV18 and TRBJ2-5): NAGVMQNPRHLVRRRGQEARLRCSPMKGHSHVYWYRQLPEEGLKFMVYLQKENIIDESGMPKERFSAEFPKEGPSILRIQQVVRGDSAAYFCASSPPSLETQYFGPGTRLLVL.

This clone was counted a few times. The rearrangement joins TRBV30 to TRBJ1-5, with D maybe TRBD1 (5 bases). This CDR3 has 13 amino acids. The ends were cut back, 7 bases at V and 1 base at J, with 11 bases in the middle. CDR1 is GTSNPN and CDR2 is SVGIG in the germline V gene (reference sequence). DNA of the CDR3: TGTGCCTACGGGGACGGGAGCAATCAGCCCCAGCATTTT. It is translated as CAYGDGSNQPQHF.

The chain's CDR3 is CAISDGGNHYEQYF. The CDR3 DNA sequence: TGTGCCATCAGTGATGGGGGCAACCATTACGAGCAGTACTTC. The chain joins TRBV10-3 to TRBJ2-7, with D tentatively TRBD1 (6 bases). The V gene's germline CDR1 is ENHRY and CDR2 SYGVKD. The ends were cut back, 3 bases at V and 4 bases at J, with 13 bases in the middle. The CDR3 spans 14 residues.

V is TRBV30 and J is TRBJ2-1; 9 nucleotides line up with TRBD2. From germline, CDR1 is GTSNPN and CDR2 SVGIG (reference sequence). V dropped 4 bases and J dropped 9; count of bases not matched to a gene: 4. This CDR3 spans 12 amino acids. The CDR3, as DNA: TGTGCCTGGACGACTAGCGGAGGTGAGCAGTTCTTC. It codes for CAWTTSGGEQFF.

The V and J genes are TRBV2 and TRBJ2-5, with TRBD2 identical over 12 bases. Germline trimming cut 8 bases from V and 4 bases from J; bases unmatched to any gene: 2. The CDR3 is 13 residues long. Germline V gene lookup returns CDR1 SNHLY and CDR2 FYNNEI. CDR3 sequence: CASASGGGETQYF. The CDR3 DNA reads TGTGCCAGCGCTAGCGGGGGGGGAGAGACCCAGTACTTC.

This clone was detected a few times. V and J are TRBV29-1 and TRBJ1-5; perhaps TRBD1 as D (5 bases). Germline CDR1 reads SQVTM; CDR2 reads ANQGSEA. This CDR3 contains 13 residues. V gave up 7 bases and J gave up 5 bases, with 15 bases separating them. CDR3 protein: CSAGLSRDQPQHF. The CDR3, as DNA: TGCAGCGCCGGACTGAGCAGGGATCAGCCCCAGCATTTT.